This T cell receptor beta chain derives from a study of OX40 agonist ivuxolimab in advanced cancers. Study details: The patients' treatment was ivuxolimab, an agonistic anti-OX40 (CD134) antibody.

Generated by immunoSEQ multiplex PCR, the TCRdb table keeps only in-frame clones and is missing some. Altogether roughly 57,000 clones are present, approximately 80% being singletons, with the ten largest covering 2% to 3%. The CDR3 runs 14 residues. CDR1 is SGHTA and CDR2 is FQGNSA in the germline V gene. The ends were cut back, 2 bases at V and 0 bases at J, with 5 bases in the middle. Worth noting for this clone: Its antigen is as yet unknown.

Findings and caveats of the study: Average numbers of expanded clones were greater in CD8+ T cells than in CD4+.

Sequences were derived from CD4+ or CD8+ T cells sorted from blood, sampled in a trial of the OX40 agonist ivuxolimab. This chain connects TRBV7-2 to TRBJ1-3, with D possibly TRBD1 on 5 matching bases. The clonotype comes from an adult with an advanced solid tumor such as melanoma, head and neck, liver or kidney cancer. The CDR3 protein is CASSLQGSGNTIYF. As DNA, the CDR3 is TGTGCCAGCAGCTTACAGGGCTCTGGAAACACCATATATTTT. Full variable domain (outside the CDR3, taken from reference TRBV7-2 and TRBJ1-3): GAGVSQSPSNKVTEKGKDVELRCDPISGHTALYWYRQSLGQGLEFLIYFQGNSAPDKSGLPSDRFSAERTGGSVSTLTIQRTQQEDSAVYLCASSLQGSGNTIYFGEGSWLTVV.